The entry below gives a single T cell receptor (beta chain) sequence along with its context. The antigen remains undetermined. Here immunoSEQ multiplex PCR was the method, and the copy in TCRdb shows in-frame clones only, minus some. The sample holds tens of thousands of clones, 90% to 95% seen once. This record belongs to a study of OX40 agonist ivuxolimab in advanced cancers. General study results and limits: Among the least clonally expanded were partial responders at 0.1-3.0 mg/kg.

Trimming shortened V by 4 bases and J by 1 base, and 10 bases separated the two germline ends. This CDR3 comprises 14 residues. The germline V gene has CDR1 LNHDA and CDR2 SQIVND (reference sequence). The clonotype comes from an adult with an advanced solid tumor such as melanoma, head and neck, liver or kidney cancer. The chain links TRBV19 to TRBJ1-1; D not resolved. The sequencing used CD4+ or CD8+ T cells sorted from blood, collected in a trial of the OX40 agonist ivuxolimab. CDR3 bases: TGTGCCAGTAGTACGTGGGTCACGAACACTGAAGCTTTCTTT. Translating it yields CASSTWVTNTEAFF. The whole variable domain, remainder taken from reference TRBV19 and TRBJ1-1, is DGGITQSPKYLFRKEGQNVTLSCEQNLNHDAMYWYRQDPGQGLRLIYYSQIVNDFQKGDIAEGYSVSREKKESFPLTVTSAQKNPTAFYLCASSTWVTNTEAFFGQGTRLTVV.